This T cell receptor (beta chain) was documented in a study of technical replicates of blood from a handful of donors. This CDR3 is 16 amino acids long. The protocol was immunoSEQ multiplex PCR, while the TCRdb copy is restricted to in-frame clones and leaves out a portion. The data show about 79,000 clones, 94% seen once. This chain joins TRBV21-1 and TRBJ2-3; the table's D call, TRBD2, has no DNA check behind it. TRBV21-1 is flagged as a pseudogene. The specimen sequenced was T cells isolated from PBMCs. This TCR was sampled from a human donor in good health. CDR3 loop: CASSKGREGRTDTQYF. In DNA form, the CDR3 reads TGTGCCAGCAGCAAGGGGCGGGAGGGCCGAACAGATACGCAGTATTTT.